What follows are 3 T cell receptor beta chains derived from one specimen sequenced in a study of identical twins. Each CDR3 protein is one row after TCRdb ran MiXCR on the 5' RACE reads. The top ten clones hold approximately 14% of a sample with around 250,000 distinct CDR3 sequences, about 6.7% of them seen once. This same sample was also taken into another study, of T cells expressing NK-cell markers.

Sequenced sample: CD8+ T cells sorted from blood. All receptors derive from a woman aged 18-29 years in good health.

This clonotype has a count of ten or more. The chain has TRBV12-3 or TRBV12-4 and TRBJ2-1; D gene unclear. V shed 2 bases and J shed 6 bases, with 14 bases lying between them. The CDR3 runs 15 residues. The CDR3 region is CASSLYPGGSNEQFF. The CDR3 nucleotides are TGTGCCAGCAGTTTATACCCTGGCGGCTCCAATGAGCAGTTCTTC.

This clonotype was observed a few times. The chain has TRBV3-1 and TRBJ1-5, with D perhaps TRBD1 (6 bases). CDR3 size: 12 residues. CDR1 and CDR2 (germline): LGHDT, YNNKEL (reference sequence). Trimming stripped 5 bases from V and 6 bases from J, with 8 bases between. The CDR3 loop is CASSVQGQPQHF. The CDR3 bases are TGTGCCAGCAGCGTACAGGGTCAGCCCCAGCATTTT.

This clonotype came up many times. This chain uses TRBV5-6 with TRBJ2-7; D not certain. The CDR3 has 9 amino acids. The V end was cut by 3 bases, the J end by 13 bases, with 8 bases between. In germline, CDR1 is SGHDT, CDR2 YYEEEE. The chain's CDR3 is CASSSAVYF. Written as DNA, the CDR3 is TGTGCCAGCAGCTCGGCGGTCTACTTC. Variable domain in full (rest from reference TRBV5-6 and TRBJ2-7): DAGVTQSPTHLIKTRGQQVTLRCSPKSGHDTVSWYQQALGQGPQFIFQYYEEEERQRGNFPDRFSGHQFPNYSSELNVNALLLGDSALYLCASSSAVYFGPGTRLTVT.